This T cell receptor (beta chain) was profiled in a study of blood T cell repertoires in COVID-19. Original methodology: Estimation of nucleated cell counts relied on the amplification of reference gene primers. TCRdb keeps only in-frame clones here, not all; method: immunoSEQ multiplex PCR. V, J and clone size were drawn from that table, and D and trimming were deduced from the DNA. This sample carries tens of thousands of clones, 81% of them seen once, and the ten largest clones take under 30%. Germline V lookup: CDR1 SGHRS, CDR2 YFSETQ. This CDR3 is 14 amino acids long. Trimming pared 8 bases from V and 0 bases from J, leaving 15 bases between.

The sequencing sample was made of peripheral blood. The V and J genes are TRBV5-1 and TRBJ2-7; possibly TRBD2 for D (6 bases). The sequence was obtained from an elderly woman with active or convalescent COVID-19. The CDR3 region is CASNPGGTSYEQYF. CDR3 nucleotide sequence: TGCGCCAGTAACCCTGGGGGGACCTCCTACGAGCAGTACTTC. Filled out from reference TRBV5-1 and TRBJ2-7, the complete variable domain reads KAGVTQTPRYLIKTRGQQVTLSCSPISGHRSVSWYQQTPGQGLQFLFEYFSETQRNKGNFPGRFSGRQFSNSRSEMNVSTLELGDSALYLCASNPGGTSYEQYFGPGTRLTVT.